Following are 23 T cell receptor beta chains from one sample sequenced in a study of high-grade serous ovarian cancer treatment subgroups. Tumor tissue was taken before any definitive surgery or chemotherapy was given. The repertoire was sequenced with immunoSEQ multiplex PCR; TCRdb's copy has only in-frame clones and lacks some. The sample contains 1,500 to 2,000 clones, approximately 70% of which appear only once. The specimen was tumor tissue. These TCRs come from a human donor with high-grade serous ovarian cancer.

The chain combines TRBV19 with TRBJ1-1, with D tentatively TRBD1 (5 bases). Germline-derived CDR1 and CDR2 are LNHDA and SQIVND (reference sequence). The CDR3 runs to 14 residues. Trimming removed 7 bases from V and 0 bases from J, with 12 bases in between. The CDR3 spells CASTSSGMNTEAFF. DNA of the CDR3: TGTGCCAGTACCTCTTCAGGGATGAACACTGAAGCTTTCTTT.

The chain couples TRBV9 to TRBJ1-1; no clear D. CDR1 and CDR2 (germline): SGDLS, YYNGEE. The CDR3 extends over 14 amino acids. With 2 bases removed from V and 7 bases from J, the gap between germline ends came to 15 bases. CDR3 nucleotides: TGTGCCAGCAGCGTCGGCCTAGCGACTCTTGAAGCTTTCTTT. Protein sequence: CASSVGLATLEAFF.

The rearrangement joins TRBV28 to TRBJ2-3, with D unresolved. Germline V gene data show CDR1 as MDHEN and CDR2 as SYDVKM. Trimming shortened V by 6 bases and J by 2 bases, and 9 bases separated the two germline ends. CDR3 length: 13 amino acids. CDR3 region: CASRNRNTDTQYF. CDR3 in DNA: TGTGCCAGCAGAAACAGAAACACAGATACGCAGTATTTT.

This chain uses TRBV9 with TRBJ2-3, with 8 bases that match TRBD1. CDR3 length: 15 residues. V trimming: 3 bases; J trimming: 4 bases; junction bases outside the gene matches: 7. Germline V gives CDR1 SGDLS, CDR2 YYNGEE. The CDR3 reads CASSEEDRAADTQYF. The CDR3 nucleotides are TGTGCCAGCAGCGAGGAGGACAGGGCGGCAGATACGCAGTATTTT.

This rearrangement joins TRBV7-9 to TRBJ2-3; D is ambiguous. V lost 8 bases, J lost 0 bases, and 9 bases lay in between. Germline V CDR1 and CDR2: SEHNR, FQNEAQ (reference sequence). This CDR3 region has 13 residues. The chain's CDR3 is CASSLASTDTQYF. For the CDR3, the DNA is TGTGCCAGCTCTCTCGCTAGCACAGATACGCAGTATTTT.

This clone was observed a few times. J is TRBJ1-5 and V is TRBV6-1, with D perhaps matching TRBD1 (5 bases). The CDR3 extends over 13 amino acids. The germline V and J ends were trimmed by 6 bases and 1 base, with 7 bases remaining between them. The germline V gene encodes CDR1 MNHNS and CDR2 SASEGT. CDR3 amino acids: CASSRVSNQPQHF. The CDR3 DNA reads TGTGCCAGCAGCAGGGTAAGCAATCAGCCCCAGCATTTT.

This chain links TRBV7-3 with TRBJ2-7; TRBD2 is a possible D gene (6 bases). Trimming removed 5 bases from V and 3 bases from J, with 14 bases in between. CDR3 size: 14 residues. The germline gives CDR1 SGHTA, CDR2 FQGTGA. The CDR3 protein is CASSLSGTDYEQYF. For the CDR3, the DNA is TGTGCCAGCAGCCTATCCGGGACTGACTACGAGCAGTACTTC.

The chain couples TRBV20-1 to TRBJ2-5, with D perhaps matching TRBD1 (5 bases). The DNA end lines up better with TRBJ2-7; the J call may be wrong. CDR3 length equals 11 residues. Germline V CDR1 and CDR2: DFQATT, SNEGSKA (reference sequence). In DNA, the CDR3 is TGCAGTGCTAGTAAGGGGTACGAGCAGTACTTC. This codes for CSASKGYEQYF.

Regarding this clone: Within the sample, other DNA sequences also encode this same CDR3. The gene calls are TRBV13 and TRBJ1-1, with no clear D. This CDR3 spans 13 amino acids. Germline V gives CDR1 PRHDT, CDR2 FYEKMQ (reference sequence). Deletions cut 5 bases from V and 8 bases from J, with 15 bases between. This CDR3 is CASSPRTATEAFF. The CDR3, as DNA: TGTGCCAGCAGCCCAAGGACGGCCACCGAAGCTTTCTTT.

V is TRBV4-1 and J is TRBJ2-1; D unclear. Germline V gene data show CDR1 as MGHRA and CDR2 as YSYEKL. The CDR3 contains 18 residues. The V end lost 3 bases, the J end lost 0 bases, and 18 bases lay between the germline ends. In DNA, the CDR3 is TGCGCCAGCAGCCAGAGGATGGCAGCGAGTAGCTCCTACAATGAGCAGTTCTTC. Its protein is CASSQRMAASSSYNEQFF.

This chain joins TRBV6-5 and TRBJ2-3, with 7 bases aligning to TRBD2. In germline, CDR1 is MNHEY, CDR2 SVGAGI. Trimming cost V 6 bases and J 0 bases; bases outside gene matches: 3. The CDR3 totals 14 residues. CDR3: CASRRGTSTDTQYF. The CDR3 region has the DNA TGTGCCAGCAGGCGGGGGACTAGCACAGATACGCAGTATTTT.

The chain has TRBV6-6 and TRBJ2-7; TRBD1 agrees at 7 bases. The junction had 8 bases not matched to a gene; V was cut back by 2 bases and J by 10 bases. The CDR3 extends over 13 amino acids. CDR1 and CDR2 from the germline V gene are MNHNY and SVGAGI (reference sequence). DNA of the CDR3: TGTGCCAGCAGTTACAGAGACAGGGTAGAACAGTACTTC. Protein product: CASSYRDRVEQYF.

The chain combines TRBV5-1 with TRBJ1-1; possibly TRBD1 for D (5 bases). Germline V gene data show CDR1 as SGHRS and CDR2 as YFSETQ. The CDR3 is 16 amino acids. V gave up 4 bases and J gave up 1 base, with 17 bases separating them. The CDR3 DNA is TGCGCCAGCAGCCCCGCCCCGACAGCAGAGAACACTGAAGCTTTCTTT. The encoded protein is CASSPAPTAENTEAFF.

With regard to this clone: At one end the junction does not follow the germline gene, possibly because of a read error. V is TRBV7-2 and J is TRBJ1-5; D might be TRBD1 (5 bases). CDR1 and CDR2 (germline): SGHTA, FQGNSA. This CDR3 region has 12 residues. Written as DNA, the CDR3 is TGTGCCAGCACTACCCCAGGGATAAGGGCTTTTTTT. Amino acids: CASTTPGIRAFF.

The chain is built from TRBV7-9 and TRBJ2-7, with unresolved D. The germline gives CDR1 SEHNR, CDR2 FQNEAQ (reference sequence). The CDR3 totals 11 residues. V was trimmed by 3 bases and J by 3 bases, leaving 3 bases between them. As DNA, the CDR3 is TGTGCCAGCAGCTTTATCTACGAGCAGTACTTC. Translated, it gives CASSFIYEQYF.

This chain links TRBV5-1 with TRBJ2-3; D uncertain. Germline V gives CDR1 SGHRS, CDR2 YFSETQ. Trimming took 0 bases from V and 2 from J, leaving 7 bases between them. The CDR3 has 14 amino acids. The CDR3: CASSLEVSTDTQYF. The CDR3 DNA is TGCGCCAGCAGCTTGGAAGTTTCCACAGATACGCAGTATTTT.

The chain is built from TRBV23-1 and TRBJ2-7; maybe TRBD1 (6 bases). TRBV23-1 is placed among ORFs of uncertain function. The CDR3 length is 18 residues. Trimming stripped 3 bases from V and 4 bases from J, with 25 bases between. CDR3 sequence: CASSQSQGSPGLWYEQYF. The CDR3 nucleotides read TGCGCCAGCAGTCAGAGCCAGGGGTCACCCGGATTGTGGTACGAGCAGTACTTC.

This clone occurred a few times. This chain uses TRBV5-5 with TRBJ2-7; 7 bases agree with TRBD1. The CDR3 runs 14 residues. The germline V gene has CDR1 SGHKS and CDR2 YYEKEE (reference sequence). V lost 3 bases and J lost 4; bases outside the gene matches: 7. The CDR3 coding sequence is TGTGCCAGCAGCTGGGGCCAGGGGGAGTACGAGCAGTACTTC. Its translation: CASSWGQGEYEQYF.

This clone was detected only a few times. Other nucleotide sequences in the sample specify the same CDR3. This chain connects TRBV9 to TRBJ2-5; D uncertain. Trimming cost V 4 bases and J 0 bases, with 10 bases left between them. The CDR3 is 14 residues long. Germline CDR1 reads SGDLS; CDR2 reads YYNGEE. CDR3 nucleotide sequence: TGTGCCAGCAGCCCCCACCCCGACCAAGAGACCCAGTACTTC. It codes for CASSPHPDQETQYF.

This clone was observed once. The chain combines TRBV5-3 with TRBJ1-1; no clear D gene. TRBV5-3 is annotated as an ORF whose role is uncertain. The CDR3 is 12 amino acids. With 4 bases removed from V and 6 bases from J, the gap between germline ends came to 10 bases. The CDR3 here is CARSGGCAEAFF. The CDR3 coding sequence is TGTGCCAGAAGCGGCGGTTGTGCTGAAGCTTTCTTT.

This rearrangement joins TRBV27 to TRBJ2-3; tentative D call: TRBD2 (7 bases). Deletions cut 5 bases from V and 6 bases from J, with 21 bases between. The length of the CDR3 is 16 residues. Germline V gene sequence: CDR1 MNHEY, CDR2 SMNVEV (reference sequence). CDR3 amino acids: CASSDTLVGGQDTQYF. The CDR3 coding sequence is TGTGCCAGCAGTGACACGCTTGTGGGGGGGCAGGATACGCAGTATTTT.

The chain is built from TRBV4-1 and TRBJ2-3, with 8 bases aligning to TRBD2. Germline assignment: CDR1 MGHRA and CDR2 YSYEKL. The CDR3 totals 18 residues. Losses at the gene ends were 0 bases for V and 1 base for J; bases not matched to a gene: 9. This chain's CDR3 is CASSQEPLGRGGTDTQYF. CDR3 in DNA: TGCGCCAGCAGCCAAGAGCCCCTGGGGCGGGGGGGCACAGATACGCAGTATTTT.

The chain recombines TRBV19 with TRBJ1-5; D ambiguous. The V and J ends lost 3 bases and 2 bases respectively, with 2 bases between them. CDR3 size: 12 residues. Germline assignment: CDR1 LNHDA and CDR2 SQIVND (reference sequence). CDR3 nucleotide sequence: TGTGCCAGTAGTATTGGCAATCAGCCCCAGCATTTT. Translating it yields CASSIGNQPQHF.